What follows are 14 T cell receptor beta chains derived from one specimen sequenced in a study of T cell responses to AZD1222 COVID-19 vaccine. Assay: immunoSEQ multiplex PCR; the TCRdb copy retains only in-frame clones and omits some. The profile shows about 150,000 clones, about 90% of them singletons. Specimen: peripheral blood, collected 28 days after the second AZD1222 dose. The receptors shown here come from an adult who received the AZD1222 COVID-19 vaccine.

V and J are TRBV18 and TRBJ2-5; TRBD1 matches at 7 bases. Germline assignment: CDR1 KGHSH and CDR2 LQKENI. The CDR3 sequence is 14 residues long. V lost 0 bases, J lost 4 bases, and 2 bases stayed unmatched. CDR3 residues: CASSPPGQTETQYF. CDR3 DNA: TGTGCCAGCTCACCACCGGGACAGACAGAGACCCAGTACTTC. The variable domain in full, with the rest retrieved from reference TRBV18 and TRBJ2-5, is NAGVMQNPRHLVRRRGQEARLRCSPMKGHSHVYWYRQLPEEGLKFMVYLQKENIIDESGMPKERFSAEFPKEGPSILRIQQVVRGDSAAYFCASSPPGQTETQYFGPGTRLLVL.

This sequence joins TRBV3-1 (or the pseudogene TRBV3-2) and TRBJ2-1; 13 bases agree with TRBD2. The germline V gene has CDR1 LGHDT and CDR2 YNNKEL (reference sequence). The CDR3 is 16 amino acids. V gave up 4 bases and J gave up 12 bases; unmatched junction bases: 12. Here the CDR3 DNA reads TGTGCCAGCAGCCTTGGGACTAGCGGGATCAAGATCTGGCAGTTCTTC. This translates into CASSLGTSGIKIWQFF.

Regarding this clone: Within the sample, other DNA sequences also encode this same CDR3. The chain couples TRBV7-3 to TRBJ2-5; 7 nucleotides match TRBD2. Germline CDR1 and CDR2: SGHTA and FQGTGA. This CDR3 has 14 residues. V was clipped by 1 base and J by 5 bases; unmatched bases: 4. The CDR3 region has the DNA TGTGCCAGCAGCTTAAGCGGGAGTAGGGAGACCCAGTACTTC. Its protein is CASSLSGSRETQYF. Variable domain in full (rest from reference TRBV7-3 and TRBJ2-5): GAGVSQTPSNKVTEKGKYVELRCDPISGHTALYWYRQSLGQGPEFLIYFQGTGAADDSGLPNDRFFAVRPEGSVSTLKIQRTERGDSAVYLCASSLSGSRETQYFGPGTRLLVL.

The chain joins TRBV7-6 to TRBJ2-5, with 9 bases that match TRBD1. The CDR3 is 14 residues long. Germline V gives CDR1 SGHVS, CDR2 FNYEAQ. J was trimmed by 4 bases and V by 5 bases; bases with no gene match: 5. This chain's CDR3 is CASSPRTGVETQYF. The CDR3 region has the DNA TGTGCCAGCAGCCCCCGGACAGGGGTAGAGACCCAGTACTTC.

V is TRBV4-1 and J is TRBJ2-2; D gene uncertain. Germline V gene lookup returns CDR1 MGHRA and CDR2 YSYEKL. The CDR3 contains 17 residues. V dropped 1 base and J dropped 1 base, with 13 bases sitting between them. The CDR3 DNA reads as TGCGCCAGCAGCCAAGCCGTTGTGGGCGAGAACACCGGGGAGCTGTTTTTT. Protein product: CASSQAVVGENTGELFF.

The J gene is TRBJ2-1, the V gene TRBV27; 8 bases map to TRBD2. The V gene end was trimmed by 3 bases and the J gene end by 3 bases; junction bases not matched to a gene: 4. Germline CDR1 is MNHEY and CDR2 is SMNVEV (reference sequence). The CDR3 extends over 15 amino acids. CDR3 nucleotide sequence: TGTGCCAGCAGTTTCGGACTAGCATACTACAATGAGCAGTTCTTC. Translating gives CASSFGLAYYNEQFF.

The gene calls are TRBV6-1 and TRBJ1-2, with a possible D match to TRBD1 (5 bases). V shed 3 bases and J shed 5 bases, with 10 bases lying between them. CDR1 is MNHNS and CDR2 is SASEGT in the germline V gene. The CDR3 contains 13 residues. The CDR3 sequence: CASSEGRGYGYTF. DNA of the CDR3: TGTGCCAGCAGTGAGGGGAGGGGATATGGCTACACCTTC.

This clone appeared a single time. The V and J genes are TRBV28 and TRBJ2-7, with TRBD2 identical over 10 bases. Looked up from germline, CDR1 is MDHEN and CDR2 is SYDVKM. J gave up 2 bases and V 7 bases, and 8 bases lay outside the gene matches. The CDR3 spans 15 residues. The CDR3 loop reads CASTTGLAATYEQYF. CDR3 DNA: TGTGCCAGCACCACTGGACTAGCGGCGACCTACGAGCAGTACTTC.

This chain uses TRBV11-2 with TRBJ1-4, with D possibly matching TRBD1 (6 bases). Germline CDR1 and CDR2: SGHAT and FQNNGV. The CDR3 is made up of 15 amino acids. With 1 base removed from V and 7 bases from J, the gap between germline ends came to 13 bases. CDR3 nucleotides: TGTGCCAGCAGCTTAGGTCTGGGGGCGGGTGAAAAACTGTTTTTT. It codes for CASSLGLGAGEKLFF.

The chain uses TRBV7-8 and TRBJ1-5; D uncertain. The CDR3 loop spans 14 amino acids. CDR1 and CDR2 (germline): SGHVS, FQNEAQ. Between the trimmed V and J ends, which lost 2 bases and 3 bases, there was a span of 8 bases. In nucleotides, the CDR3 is TGTGCCAGCAGCTTAAACGGGGACAATCAGCCCCAGCATTTT. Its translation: CASSLNGDNQPQHF.

In DNA, the CDR3 is TGTGCCAGCAGGAAGGCTTCAAATGTCAGGCAATTAGGGAGCAATGAGCAGTTCTTC. Translation: CASRKASNVRQLGSNEQFF. The chain uses TRBV2 and TRBJ2-1; a weak D match, TRBD2 (5 bases). Trimming shortened V by 6 bases and J by 6 bases, and 30 bases separated the two germline ends. Germline V gene data show CDR1 as SNHLY and CDR2 as FYNNEI. The CDR3 spans 19 residues.

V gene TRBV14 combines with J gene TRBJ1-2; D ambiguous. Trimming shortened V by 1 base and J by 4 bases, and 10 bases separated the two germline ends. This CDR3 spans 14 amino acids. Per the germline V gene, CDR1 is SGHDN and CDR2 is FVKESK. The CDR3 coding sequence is TGTGCCAGCAGCCAAGTATCAGCCAGCTATGGCTACACCTTC. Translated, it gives CASSQVSASYGYTF. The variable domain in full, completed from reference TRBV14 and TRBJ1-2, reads EAGVTQFPSHSVIEKGQTVTLRCDPISGHDNLYWYRRVMGKEIKFLLHFVKESKQDESGMPNNRFLAERTGGTYSTLKVQPAELEDSGVYFCASSQVSASYGYTFGSGTRLTVV.

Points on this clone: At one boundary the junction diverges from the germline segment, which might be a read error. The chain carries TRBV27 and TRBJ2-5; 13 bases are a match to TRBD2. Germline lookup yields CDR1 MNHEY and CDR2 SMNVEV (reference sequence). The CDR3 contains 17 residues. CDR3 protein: CARSFPTSGGYQETQYF. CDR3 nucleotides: TGTGCCAGAAGTTTCCCGACTAGCGGGGGGTACCAAGAGACCCAGTACTTC.

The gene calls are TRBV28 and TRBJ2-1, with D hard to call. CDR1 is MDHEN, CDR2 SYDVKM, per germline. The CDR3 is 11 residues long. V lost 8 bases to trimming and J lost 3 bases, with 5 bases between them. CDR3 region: CASRSYNEQFF. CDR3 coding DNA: TGTGCCAGCCGGAGCTACAATGAGCAGTTCTTC.